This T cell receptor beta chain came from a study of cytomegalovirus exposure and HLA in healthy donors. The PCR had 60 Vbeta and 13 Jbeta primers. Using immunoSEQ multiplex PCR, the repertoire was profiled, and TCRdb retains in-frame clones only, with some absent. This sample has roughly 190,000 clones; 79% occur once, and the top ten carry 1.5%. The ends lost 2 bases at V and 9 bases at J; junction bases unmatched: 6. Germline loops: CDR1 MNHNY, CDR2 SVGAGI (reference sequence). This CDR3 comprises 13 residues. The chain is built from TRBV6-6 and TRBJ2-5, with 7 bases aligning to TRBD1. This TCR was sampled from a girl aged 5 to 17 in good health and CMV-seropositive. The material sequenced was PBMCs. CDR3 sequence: CASSYGKGASQYF. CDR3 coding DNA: TGTGCCAGCAGTTACGGGAAGGGGGCGTCCCAGTACTTC.